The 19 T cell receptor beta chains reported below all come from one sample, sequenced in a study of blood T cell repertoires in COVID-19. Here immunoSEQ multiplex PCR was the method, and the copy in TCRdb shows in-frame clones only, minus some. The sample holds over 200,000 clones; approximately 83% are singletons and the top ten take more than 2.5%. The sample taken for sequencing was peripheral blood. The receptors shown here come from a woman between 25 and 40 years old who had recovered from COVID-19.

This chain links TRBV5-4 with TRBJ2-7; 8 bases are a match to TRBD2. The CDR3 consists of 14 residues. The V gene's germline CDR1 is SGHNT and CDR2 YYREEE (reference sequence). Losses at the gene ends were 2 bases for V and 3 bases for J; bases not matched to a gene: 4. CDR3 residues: CASSLTSGGYEQYF. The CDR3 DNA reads TGTGCCAGCAGCTTAACCAGCGGGGGCTACGAGCAGTACTTC.

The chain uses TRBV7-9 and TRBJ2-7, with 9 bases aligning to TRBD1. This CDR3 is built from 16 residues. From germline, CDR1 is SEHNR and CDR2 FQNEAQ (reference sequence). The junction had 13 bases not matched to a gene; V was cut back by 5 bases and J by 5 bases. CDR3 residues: CASSHQHRGRLDEQYF. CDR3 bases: TGTGCCAGCAGCCATCAACACAGGGGGCGCTTAGACGAGCAGTACTTC.

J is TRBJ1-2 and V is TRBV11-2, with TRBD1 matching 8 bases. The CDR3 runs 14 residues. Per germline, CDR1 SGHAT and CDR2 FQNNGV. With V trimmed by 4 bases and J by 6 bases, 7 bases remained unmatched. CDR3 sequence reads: CASSSSRGQDGYTF. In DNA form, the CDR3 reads TGTGCCAGCAGCTCCTCCCGGGGACAGGATGGCTACACCTTC.

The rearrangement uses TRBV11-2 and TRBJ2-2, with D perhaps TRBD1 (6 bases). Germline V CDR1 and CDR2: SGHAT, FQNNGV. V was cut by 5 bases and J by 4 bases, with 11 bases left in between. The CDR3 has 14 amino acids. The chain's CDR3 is CASSLTGFTGELFF. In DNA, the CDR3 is TGTGCCAGCAGCCTTACAGGGTTCACCGGGGAGCTGTTTTTT.

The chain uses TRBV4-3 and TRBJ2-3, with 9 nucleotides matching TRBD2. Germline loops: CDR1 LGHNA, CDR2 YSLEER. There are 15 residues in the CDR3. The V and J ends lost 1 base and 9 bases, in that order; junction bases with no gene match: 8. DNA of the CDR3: TGCGCCAGCAGCCAAGGCGGGGGGGCCATTCGAACGCAGTATTTT. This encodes CASSQGGGAIRTQYF.

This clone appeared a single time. CDR3 bases: TGTGCCAGCAGTCCAGACAGGGGCGTCTACGAGCAGTACTTC. This sequence encodes CASSPDRGVYEQYF. The genes are TRBV11-2 and TRBJ2-7; TRBD1 aligns across 8 bases. V was clipped by 6 bases and J by 3 bases; unmatched bases: 7. The CDR3 runs 14 residues. In germline, CDR1 is SGHAT, CDR2 FQNNGV.

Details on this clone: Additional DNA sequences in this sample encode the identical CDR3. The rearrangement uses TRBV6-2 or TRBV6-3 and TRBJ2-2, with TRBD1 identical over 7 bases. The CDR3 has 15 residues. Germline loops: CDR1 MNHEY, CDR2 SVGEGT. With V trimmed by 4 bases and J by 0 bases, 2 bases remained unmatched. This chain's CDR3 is CASSWDSANTGELFF. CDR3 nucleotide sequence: TGTGCCAGCAGTTGGGACAGTGCGAACACCGGGGAGCTGTTTTTT.

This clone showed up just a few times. The CDR3: CAWSYPRGYGNQPQHF. The CDR3 DNA reads as TGTGCCTGGAGTTACCCAAGGGGGTATGGCAATCAGCCCCAGCATTTT. This chain connects TRBV30 to TRBJ1-5, with a weak D call TRBD1 (6 bases). The CDR3 has 16 amino acids. The germline gives CDR1 GTSNPN, CDR2 SVGIG (reference sequence). Trimming pared 2 bases from V and 2 bases from J, leaving 16 bases between. Combining the CDR3 with reference TRBV30 and TRBJ1-5 gives the whole variable domain SQTIHQWPATLVQPVGSPLSLECTVEGTSNPNLYWYRQAAGRGLQLLFYSVGIGQISSEVPQNLSASRPQDRQFILSSKKLLLSDSGFYLCAWSYPRGYGNQPQHFGDGTRLSIL.

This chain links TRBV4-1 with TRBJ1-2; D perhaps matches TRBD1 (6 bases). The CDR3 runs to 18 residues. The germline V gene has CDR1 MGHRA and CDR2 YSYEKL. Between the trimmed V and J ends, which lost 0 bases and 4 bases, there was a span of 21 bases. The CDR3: CASSQEPSQATGPYGYTF. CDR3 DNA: TGCGCCAGCAGCCAAGAGCCATCGCAAGCCACAGGGCCCTATGGCTACACCTTC.

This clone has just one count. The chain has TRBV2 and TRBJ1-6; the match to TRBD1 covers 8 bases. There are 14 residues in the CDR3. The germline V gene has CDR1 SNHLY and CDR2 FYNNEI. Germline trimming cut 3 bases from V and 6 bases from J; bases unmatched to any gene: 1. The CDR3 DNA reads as TGTGCCAGCAGTGAGGACAGGGCTAATTCACCCCTCCACTTT. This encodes CASSEDRANSPLHF.

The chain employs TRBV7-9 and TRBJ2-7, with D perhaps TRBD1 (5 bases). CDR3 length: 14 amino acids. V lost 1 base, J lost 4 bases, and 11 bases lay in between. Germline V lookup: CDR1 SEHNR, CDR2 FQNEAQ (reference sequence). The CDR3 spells CASSLGQGRYEQYF. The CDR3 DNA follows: TGTGCCAGCAGCTTAGGTCAGGGTCGGTACGAGCAGTACTTC. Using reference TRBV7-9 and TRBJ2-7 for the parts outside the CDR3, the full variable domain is DTGVSQNPRHKITKRGQNVTFRCDPISEHNRLYWYRQTLGQGPEFLTYFQNEAQLEKSRLLSDRFSAERPKGSFSTLEIQRTEQGDSAMYLCASSLGQGRYEQYFGPGTRLTVT.

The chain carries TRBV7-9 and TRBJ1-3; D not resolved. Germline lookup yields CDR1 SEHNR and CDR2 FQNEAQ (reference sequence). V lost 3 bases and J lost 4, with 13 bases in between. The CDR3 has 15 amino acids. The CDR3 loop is CASSFPLEEGNTIYF. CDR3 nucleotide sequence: TGTGCCAGCAGCTTCCCCCTCGAAGAGGGAAACACCATATATTTT. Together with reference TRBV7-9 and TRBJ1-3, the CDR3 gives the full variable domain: DTGVSQNPRHKITKRGQNVTFRCDPISEHNRLYWYRQTLGQGPEFLTYFQNEAQLEKSRLLSDRFSAERPKGSFSTLEIQRTEQGDSAMYLCASSFPLEEGNTIYFGEGSWLTVV.

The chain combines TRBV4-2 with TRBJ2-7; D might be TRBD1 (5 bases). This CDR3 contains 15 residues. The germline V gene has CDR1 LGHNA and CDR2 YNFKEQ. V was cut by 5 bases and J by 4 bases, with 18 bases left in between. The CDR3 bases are TGTGCCAGCAGCGTAAGCATCGACAGAAGATACGAGCAGTACTTC. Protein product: CASSVSIDRRYEQYF.

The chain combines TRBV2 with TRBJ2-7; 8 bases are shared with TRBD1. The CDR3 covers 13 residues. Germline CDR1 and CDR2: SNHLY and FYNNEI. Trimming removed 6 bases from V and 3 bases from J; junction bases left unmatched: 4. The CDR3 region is CASSVDRVYEQYF. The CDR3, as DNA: TGTGCCAGCAGCGTGGACAGGGTCTACGAGCAGTACTTC. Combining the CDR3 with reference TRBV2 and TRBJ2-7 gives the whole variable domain EPEVTQTPSHQVTQMGQEVILRCVPISNHLYFYWYRQILGQKVEFLVSFYNNEISEKSEIFDDQFSVERPDGSNFTLKIRSTKLEDSAMYFCASSVDRVYEQYFGPGTRLTVT.

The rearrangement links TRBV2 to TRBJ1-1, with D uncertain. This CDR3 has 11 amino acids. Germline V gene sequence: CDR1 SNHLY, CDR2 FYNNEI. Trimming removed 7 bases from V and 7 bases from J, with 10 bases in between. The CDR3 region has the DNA TGTGCCAGCATTTGGAGTTTTGAAGCTTTCTTT. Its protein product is CASIWSFEAFF.

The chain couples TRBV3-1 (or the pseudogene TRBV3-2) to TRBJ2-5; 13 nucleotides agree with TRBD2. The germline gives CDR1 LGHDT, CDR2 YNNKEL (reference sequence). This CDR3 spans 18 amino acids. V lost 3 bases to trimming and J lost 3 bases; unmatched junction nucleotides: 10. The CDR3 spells CASSHQTSGGRPEETQYF. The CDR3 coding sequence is TGTGCCAGCAGCCATCAGACTAGCGGGGGGCGCCCAGAAGAGACCCAGTACTTC.

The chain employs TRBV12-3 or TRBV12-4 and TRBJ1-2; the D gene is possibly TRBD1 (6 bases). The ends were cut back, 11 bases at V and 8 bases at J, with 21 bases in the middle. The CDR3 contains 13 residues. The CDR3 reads CAVRGGPFGGYTF. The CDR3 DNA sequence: TGTGCCGTCCGGGGGGGGCCCTTCGGAGGCTACACCTTC.

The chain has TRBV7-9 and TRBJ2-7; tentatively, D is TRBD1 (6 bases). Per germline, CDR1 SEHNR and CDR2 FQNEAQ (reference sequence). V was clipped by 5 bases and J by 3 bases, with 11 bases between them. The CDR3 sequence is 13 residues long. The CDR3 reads CASSNGQLYEQYF. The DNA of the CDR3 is TGTGCCAGCAGCAACGGACAGCTCTACGAGCAGTACTTC.

CDR3 region: CASSLAVNRVREKLFF. CDR3 nucleotides: TGTGCCAGCAGTTTAGCGGTAAACAGGGTTCGGGAAAAACTGTTTTTT. The chain couples TRBV27 to TRBJ1-4, with D perhaps matching TRBD1 (6 bases). CDR3 length equals 16 residues. Trimming shortened V by 2 bases and J by 8 bases, and 18 bases separated the two germline ends. Germline V CDR1 and CDR2: MNHEY, SMNVEV (reference sequence).